Listed here are 13 T cell receptor beta chains from one sample, sequenced in a study of blood T cell repertoires in COVID-19. Measured with immunoSEQ multiplex PCR; TCRdb has only the in-frame clones, and not every one. This sample has approximately 360,000 clones, with roughly 87% found just once. Sequences were obtained from PBMCs or T cells enriched from blood (not recorded which). These receptors were taken from a woman between 45 and 65 years old who had recovered from COVID-19.

The CDR3 DNA reads as TGTGCCAGCAGCGTTGGCGGGAGCCGATACGAGCAGTACTTC. Encoded protein: CASSVGGSRYEQYF. The chain couples TRBV9 to TRBJ2-7, with 7 bases identical to TRBD2. This CDR3 is built from 14 residues. CDR1 and CDR2 (germline): SGDLS, YYNGEE. Trimming removed 2 bases from V and 4 bases from J; junction bases left unmatched: 6.

This clone came up once. The chain carries TRBV7-2 and TRBJ1-5; 9 bases map to TRBD1. In germline, CDR1 is SGHTA, CDR2 FQGNSA. V trimming: 1 base; J trimming: 7 bases; junction bases outside the gene matches: 5. CDR3 length: 15 residues. The CDR3 coding sequence is TGTGCCAGCAGCTTAGATGGACAGGGGATGCAGCCCCAGCATTTT. It codes for CASSLDGQGMQPQHF.

This rearrangement joins TRBV7-9 to TRBJ1-4; the D gene is possibly TRBD1 (5 bases). The V end lost 0 bases, the J end lost 4 bases, and 9 bases lay between the germline ends. CDR1 is SEHNR, CDR2 FQNEAQ, per germline (reference sequence). CDR3 length: 15 residues. The CDR3 region has the DNA TGTGCCAGCAGCTTAGCGGGCAGGGTTAATGAAAAACTGTTTTTT. As protein: CASSLAGRVNEKLFF.

This clone has only a few counts. V and J are TRBV5-4 and TRBJ1-2; tentatively, D is TRBD1 (5 bases). The CDR3 is 14 amino acids. Germline CDR1 and CDR2: SGHNT and YYREEE (reference sequence). Trimming stripped 4 bases from V and 8 bases from J, with 18 bases between. CDR3 bases: TGTGCCAGCAGCATGCAGGGCGGCCATGGGGGCTACACCTTC. Translation gives CASSMQGGHGGYTF.

V is TRBV25-1 and J is TRBJ1-1; 8 bases agree with TRBD1. The CDR3 spans 13 residues. The germline V gene encodes CDR1 MGHDK and CDR2 SYGVNS. V was clipped by 5 bases and J by 10 bases; unmatched bases: 9. The CDR3 bases are TGTGCCAGCAGTAACCCCCCCGACAGGGGAGCTTTCTTT. Translated, it gives CASSNPPDRGAFF.

The CDR3 region is CASSIGQLGDTQYF. As DNA, the CDR3 is TGTGCCAGTAGTATTGGGCAACTAGGAGATACGCAGTATTTT. The chain joins TRBV19 to TRBJ2-3, with a tentative D call TRBD2 (5 bases). The CDR3 is made up of 14 amino acids. The V gene lost 3 bases and the J gene lost 5 bases, with 12 bases spanning the gap. Germline CDR1 reads LNHDA; CDR2 reads SQIVND (reference sequence).

This sequence joins TRBV7-9 and TRBJ1-2, with 8 bases aligning to TRBD1. V dropped 5 bases and J dropped 8; count of bases not matched to a gene: 16. Germline CDR1 is SEHNR and CDR2 is FQNEAQ (reference sequence). CDR3 length equals 16 residues. CDR3 loop: CASSSNQNQGAQGYTF. CDR3 coding DNA: TGTGCCAGCAGCAGCAACCAAAACCAGGGGGCGCAGGGCTACACCTTC. The full variable domain, completed using reference TRBV7-9 and TRBJ1-2, is DTGVSQNPRHKITKRGQNVTFRCDPISEHNRLYWYRQTLGQGPEFLTYFQNEAQLEKSRLLSDRFSAERPKGSFSTLEIQRTEQGDSAMYLCASSSNQNQGAQGYTFGSGTRLTVV.

In DNA, the CDR3 is TGCGCCAGCAGCCAAGAATCTACAGGGGGCGCGTCTGGAAACACCATATATTTT. Protein sequence: CASSQESTGGASGNTIYF. The V call is TRBV4-3, the J call TRBJ1-3, with TRBD1 identical over 9 bases. The CDR3 loop spans 18 amino acids. V was clipped by 0 bases and J by 1 base; unmatched bases: 7. Germline CDR1 is LGHNA and CDR2 is YSLEER.

The chain combines TRBV12-5 with TRBJ2-7; maybe TRBD1 (5 bases). CDR3 length: 14 residues. Germline values: CDR1 LGHNT, CDR2 FRNRAP. V was clipped by 6 bases and J by 2 bases, with 14 bases between them. The CDR3 sequence is CASGIGAGTYEQYF. The CDR3 DNA sequence: TGTGCTAGTGGGATAGGGGCTGGGACCTACGAGCAGTACTTC.

The chain is built from TRBV5-4 and TRBJ1-1, with D possibly matching TRBD1 (5 bases). CDR3 size: 13 residues. V lost 5 bases and J lost 0, with 8 bases in between. The germline CDR1 and CDR2 sequences are SGHNT and YYREEE (reference sequence). This CDR3 is CASSRQLNTEAFF. The CDR3 nucleotides are TGTGCCAGCAGTCGACAGCTGAACACTGAAGCTTTCTTT.

CDR3 DNA sequence: TGTGCCAGCAGCTTAGATGGGACAGTTGTTGAAAAACTGTTTTTT. This codes for CASSLDGTVVEKLFF. J is TRBJ1-4 and V is TRBV7-2; TRBD1 agrees at 7 bases. Germline V gives CDR1 SGHTA, CDR2 FQGNSA. The J segment lost 7 bases and the V segment lost 1 base, leaving 6 bases of the junction unmatched. The CDR3 is 15 amino acids.

This sequence joins TRBV6-2 or TRBV6-3 and TRBJ1-2, with D possibly being TRBD1 (5 bases). Germline CDR1 and CDR2: MNHEY and SVGEGT. Trimming cost V 4 bases and J 3 bases, with 6 bases left between them. The CDR3 contains 12 residues. The CDR3 DNA reads TGTGCCAGCAGTTCGACAGACTATGGCTACACCTTC. Its translation: CASSSTDYGYTF.

J is TRBJ2-1 and V is TRBV15; the match to TRBD2 covers 9 bases. V was pared by 5 bases and J by 5 bases, with 10 bases of the junction left unmatched. The germline V gene has CDR1 LNHNV and CDR2 YYDKDF (reference sequence). This CDR3 spans 16 amino acids. Here the CDR3 DNA reads TGTGCCACCAGCCGTGGAATTAGCGGGGGCGACAATGAGCAGTTCTTC. The encoded protein is CATSRGISGGDNEQFF. The full variable domain, with the rest looked up from reference TRBV15 and TRBJ2-1, is DAMVIQNPRYQVTQFGKPVTLSCSQTLNHNVMYWYQQKSSQAPKLLFHYYDKDFNNEADTPDNFQSRRPNTSFCFLDIRSPGLGDTAMYLCATSRGISGGDNEQFFGPGTRLTVL.